This T cell receptor (beta chain) was documented in a study of cytomegalovirus exposure and HLA in healthy donors. With regard to this clone: The target antigen is unknown.

The PCR made use of 60 Vbeta and 13 Jbeta primers. Produced via immunoSEQ multiplex PCR; TCRdb's table is partial and in-frame only. In the table there are some 190,000 clones, around 83% of which are singletons. Overall study results and limits: According to an earlier analysis, most TCR beta V segments yielded productive rearrangements about 87% or about 30% of the time.

The receptor's source is a woman in her forties in good health and CMV-seronegative. The material sequenced was PBMCs.

The CDR3 loop is CASSKGLAGGPGDTQYF. The CDR3 bases are TGTGCCAGCAGCAAAGGACTAGCGGGAGGGCCAGGGGATACGCAGTATTTT. This chain uses TRBV7-2 with TRBJ2-3, with 15 bases identical to TRBD2. CDR3 length: 17 amino acids. V shed 5 bases and J 6 bases; nucleotides not matched to a gene: 9. Germline loops: CDR1 SGHTA, CDR2 FQGNSA.